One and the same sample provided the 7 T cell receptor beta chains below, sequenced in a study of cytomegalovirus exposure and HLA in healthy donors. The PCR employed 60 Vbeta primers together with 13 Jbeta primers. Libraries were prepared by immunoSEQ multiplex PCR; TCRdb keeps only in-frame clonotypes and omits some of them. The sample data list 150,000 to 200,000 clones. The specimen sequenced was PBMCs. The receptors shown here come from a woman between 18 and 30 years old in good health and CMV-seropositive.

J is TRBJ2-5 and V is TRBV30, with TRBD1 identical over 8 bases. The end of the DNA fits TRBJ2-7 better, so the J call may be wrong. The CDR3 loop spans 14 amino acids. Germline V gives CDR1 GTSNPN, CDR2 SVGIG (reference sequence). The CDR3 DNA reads TGTGCCTGGAAGGGTGGGACAGGCCCCTACGAGCAGTACTTC. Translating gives CAWKGGTGPYEQYF.

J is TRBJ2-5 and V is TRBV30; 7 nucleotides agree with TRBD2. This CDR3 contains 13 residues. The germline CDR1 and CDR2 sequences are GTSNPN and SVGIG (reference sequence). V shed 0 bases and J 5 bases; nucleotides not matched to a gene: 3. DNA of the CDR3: TGTGCCTGGAGTGTAGGGAGGGAGGAGACCCAGTACTTC. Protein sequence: CAWSVGREETQYF.

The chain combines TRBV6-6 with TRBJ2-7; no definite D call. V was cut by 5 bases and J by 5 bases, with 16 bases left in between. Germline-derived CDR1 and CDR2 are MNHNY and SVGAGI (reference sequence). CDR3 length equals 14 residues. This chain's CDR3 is CASSPSPGRDEQYF. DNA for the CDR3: TGTGCCAGCAGTCCCTCTCCCGGTCGCGACGAGCAGTACTTC.

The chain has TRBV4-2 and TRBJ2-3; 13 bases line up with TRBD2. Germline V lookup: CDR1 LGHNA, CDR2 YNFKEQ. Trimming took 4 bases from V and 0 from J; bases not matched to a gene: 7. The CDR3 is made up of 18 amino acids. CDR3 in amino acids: CASSLGLAGVRSTDTQYF. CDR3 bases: TGTGCCAGCAGCCTAGGACTAGCGGGAGTCCGGAGCACAGATACGCAGTATTTT.

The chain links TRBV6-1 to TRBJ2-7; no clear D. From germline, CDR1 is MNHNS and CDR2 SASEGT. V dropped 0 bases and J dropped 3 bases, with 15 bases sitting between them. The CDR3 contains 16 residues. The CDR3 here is CASSEALSPGGYEQYF. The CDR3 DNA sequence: TGTGCCAGCAGTGAAGCGCTTTCCCCGGGTGGCTACGAGCAGTACTTC.

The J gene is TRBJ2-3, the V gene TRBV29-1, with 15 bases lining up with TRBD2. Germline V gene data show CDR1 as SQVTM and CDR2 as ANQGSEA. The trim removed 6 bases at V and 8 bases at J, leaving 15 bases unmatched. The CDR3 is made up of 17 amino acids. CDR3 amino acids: CSVAYGTSGRTPLTQYF. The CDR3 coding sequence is TGCAGCGTCGCATATGGGACTAGCGGGAGGACCCCCCTTACGCAGTATTTT.

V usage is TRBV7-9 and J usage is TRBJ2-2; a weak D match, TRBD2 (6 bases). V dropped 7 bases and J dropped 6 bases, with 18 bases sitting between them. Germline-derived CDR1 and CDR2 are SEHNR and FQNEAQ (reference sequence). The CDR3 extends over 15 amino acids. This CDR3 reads CASIETGRRAGELFF. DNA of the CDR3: TGTGCCAGCATCGAAACCGGGAGAAGAGCCGGGGAGCTGTTTTTT.